These 15 T cell receptor beta chains share one sample of origin, sequenced in a study of T cells in Graves' hyperthyroidism and ophthalmopathy. Regions amplified from RNA transcripts were the TCR beta CDR3 regions. The TCR CDR3 was amplified in a first-round RT-PCR using the HTBI primer set. TCRdb redid the calling of the multiplex PCR reads with MiXCR, one entry per CDR3 protein. The data show fewer than 550,000 distinct CDR3 sequences, with about a sixth seen just once and less than 15% held by the top ten. The sample taken for sequencing was blood. Receptor source: a woman aged 18-29 years with Graves' hyperthyroidism.

This chain uses TRBV11-3 with TRBJ1-5; a weak D match, TRBD1 (6 bases). The germline V gene encodes CDR1 SGHNT and CDR2 YENEEA. V lost 6 bases to trimming and J lost 3 bases, with 18 bases between them. This CDR3 is 16 amino acids long. The CDR3 DNA follows: TGTGCCAGCAGTCACGGACAGCGCGGCAACAATCAGCCCCAGCATTTT. Protein: CASSHGQRGNNQPQHF.

Many counts were recorded for this clonotype. J is TRBJ2-3 and V is TRBV12-3 or TRBV12-4, with 8 bases matching TRBD2. The junction had 0 bases not matched to a gene; V was cut back by 3 bases and J by 4 bases. The CDR3 sequence is 13 residues long. CDR3: CASSFGGADTQYF. The DNA of the CDR3 is TGTGCCAGCAGTTTCGGGGGGGCAGATACGCAGTATTTT.

In this sample, this clonotype turned up a few times. The J gene is TRBJ2-1, the V gene TRBV19, with 7 bases lining up with TRBD2. This CDR3 has 15 amino acids. Per germline, CDR1 LNHDA and CDR2 SQIVND (reference sequence). The J segment lost 9 bases and the V segment lost 5 bases, leaving 13 bases of the junction unmatched. The CDR3 DNA follows: TGTGCCAGTAGTGCTCGCGGGACTACCTTCGGTGAGCAGTTCTTC. Translating gives CASSARGTTFGEQFF. Based on the CDR3 plus reference TRBV19 and TRBJ2-1, the full variable domain is DGGITQSPKYLFRKEGQNVTLSCEQNLNHDAMYWYRQDPGQGLRLIYYSQIVNDFQKGDIAEGYSVSREKKESFPLTVTSAQKNPTAFYLCASSARGTTFGEQFFGPGTRLTVL.

This clonotype has a handful of counts. CDR3 in amino acids: CASRRWGVPQETQYF. For the CDR3, the DNA is TGTGCCAGCAGGAGGTGGGGGGTACCACAAGAGACCCAGTACTTC. This chain uses TRBV7-9 with TRBJ2-5, with a possible D match to TRBD2 (6 bases). This CDR3 region has 15 residues. Between the trimmed V and J ends, which lost 6 bases and 2 bases, there was a span of 16 bases. From germline, CDR1 is SEHNR and CDR2 FQNEAQ (reference sequence).

As to this clonotype: Given a much more abundant clone one base away, this may be a read error. The chain uses TRBV10-3 and TRBJ2-1; 10 nucleotides align to TRBD2. CDR3 length: 17 amino acids. Germline V lookup: CDR1 ENHRY, CDR2 SYGVKD. CDR3 bases: TGTGCCATCAGTGAGCCGGGGGTAGCGGGAGGATACAATGATCAGTTCTTC. Its translation: CAISEPGVAGGYNDQFF.

The gene calls are TRBV11-2 and TRBJ2-5; 7 bases map to TRBD2. J was trimmed by 5 bases and V by 5 bases; bases with no gene match: 2. The CDR3 runs to 12 residues. CDR1 is SGHAT, CDR2 FQNNGV, per germline. The CDR3 reads CASSRAGETQYF. CDR3 sequence (DNA): TGTGCCAGCAGCAGAGCGGGGGAGACCCAGTACTTC. Full variable domain (remainder filled in from reference TRBV11-2 and TRBJ2-5): EAGVAQSPRYKIIEKRQSVAFWCNPISGHATLYWYQQILGQGPKLLIQFQNNGVVDDSQLPKDRFSAERLKGVDSTLKIQPAKLEDSAVYLCASSRAGETQYFGPGTRLLVL.

This clonotype has a count of ten or more. CDR3 sequence: CASSLGLGAFF. CDR3 DNA sequence: TGTGCCAGCAGCTTAGGTCTGGGAGCTTTCTTT. This chain joins TRBV7-2 and TRBJ1-1, with D unresolved. Germline V CDR1 and CDR2: SGHTA, FQGNSA. This CDR3 spans 11 amino acids. The V gene lost 1 base and the J gene lost 10 bases, with 7 bases spanning the gap.

The chain uses TRBV19 and TRBJ2-1; 8 bases align to TRBD1. Per germline, CDR1 LNHDA and CDR2 SQIVND (reference sequence). V trimming: 5 bases; J trimming: 6 bases; junction bases outside the gene matches: 9. The CDR3 totals 15 residues. CDR3 protein: CASSPDRGRRNEQFF. DNA for the CDR3: TGTGCCAGTAGTCCCGACAGGGGTCGGCGCAATGAGCAGTTCTTC.

This chain uses TRBV20-1 with TRBJ2-5, with 12 bases matching TRBD2. V gave up 1 base and J gave up 4 bases; unmatched junction bases: 10. The CDR3 totals 17 residues. In germline, CDR1 is DFQATT, CDR2 SNEGSKA (reference sequence). The CDR3 here is CSARAASGRALRETQYF. The CDR3 region has the DNA TGCAGTGCTAGAGCGGCTAGCGGGAGGGCGTTGCGAGAGACCCAGTACTTC.

This clonotype was counted many times. The chain links TRBV28 to TRBJ1-5; TRBD1 aligns across 9 bases. V lost 6 bases to trimming and J lost 10 bases; unmatched junction nucleotides: 16. The CDR3 spans 16 residues. CDR1 MDHEN and CDR2 SYDVKM come from the germline V gene. CDR3 DNA sequence: TGTGCCAGCAGCGTGGTTTCCTGGGGACAGGGTCATCCCCAGCATTTT. Translated, it gives CASSVVSWGQGHPQHF. Combining the CDR3 with reference TRBV28 and TRBJ1-5 gives the whole variable domain DVKVTQSSRYLVKRTGEKVFLECVQDMDHENMFWYRQDPGLGLRLIYFSYDVKMKEKGDIPEGYSVSREKKERFSLILESASTNQTSMYLCASSVVSWGQGHPQHFGDGTRLSIL.

Many counts were recorded for this clonotype. The chain employs TRBV11-3 and TRBJ2-1; TRBD2 matches 8 bases. The CDR3 totals 15 residues. Germline CDR1 and CDR2: SGHNT and YENEEA. J was trimmed by 3 bases and V by 6 bases; bases with no gene match: 7. CDR3 residues: CASSLRLANYNEQFF. As DNA, the CDR3 is TGTGCCAGCAGTCTCCGACTAGCGAACTACAATGAGCAGTTCTTC.

This clonotype turned up a few times. Here the CDR3 reads CASRDNSGNTIYF. In nucleotides, the CDR3 is TGCGCCAGTCGGGACAACTCTGGAAACACCATATATTTT. The chain carries TRBV5-1 and TRBJ1-3; possibly TRBD1 for D (6 bases). Between the trimmed V and J ends, which lost 8 bases and 0 bases, there was a span of 9 bases. In germline, CDR1 is SGHRS, CDR2 YFSETQ. The CDR3 contains 13 residues.

In the case of this clonotype: This may stem from a read error, because a much larger clone lies one nucleotide away. J is TRBJ2-7 and V is TRBV3-1; 8 positions match TRBD1. Per germline, CDR1 LGHDT and CDR2 YNNKEL (reference sequence). There are 16 residues in the CDR3. In nucleotides, the CDR3 is TGTGCCAGCGGCCAGGAGGACAGGGTAACTTCCTACGAGCAGTACTTC. The encoded protein is CASGQEDRVTSYEQYF.

This clonotype was recorded many times. The chain recombines TRBV19 with TRBJ1-1, with TRBD1 identical over 7 bases. The CDR3 contains 13 residues. The V gene end was trimmed by 10 bases and the J gene end by 5 bases; junction bases not matched to a gene: 10. Germline CDR1 is LNHDA and CDR2 is SQIVND (reference sequence). Here the CDR3 DNA reads TGTGCCACCGAAGGGGGCCTAGGGACTGAAGCTTTCTTT. It yields the protein CATEGGLGTEAFF.

This clonotype was seen once. The V and J genes are TRBV7-9 and TRBJ2-7; TRBD1 is a possible D gene (5 bases). The V gene lost 1 base and the J gene lost 5 bases, with 9 bases spanning the gap. Germline V gene lookup returns CDR1 SEHNR and CDR2 FQNEAQ (reference sequence). The CDR3 runs 13 residues. The CDR3 sequence is CASSLDSGNEQYF. CDR3 DNA: TGTGCCAGCAGCTTAGATTCAGGGAACGAGCAGTACTTC.